This TCR beta chain was captured by sequencing in a study of cytomegalovirus exposure and HLA in healthy donors. Study information: Approximately 180 million T cells yielded 100 million to 130 million unique TCR beta sequences, as an earlier analysis found. General observations from the study: Earlier analysis found most TCR beta V segments productive about 87% or about 30% of the time.

The primer mix had 60 Vbeta and 13 Jbeta primers. In the original processing: An analysis performed later counted around 80 million unique TCR beta chains (roughly 11 million of them shared). Assay: immunoSEQ multiplex PCR; the TCRdb copy retains only in-frame clones and omits some. The V and J calls and clone size are taken from that table; D and trimming were inferred from the DNA. This table has hundreds of thousands of clones, roughly 84% appearing once. This CDR3 spans 11 amino acids. Germline V gene lookup returns CDR1 MDHEN and CDR2 SYDVKM. The V and J ends lost 4 bases and 4 bases respectively, with 5 bases between them. With respect to this clone: Its antigen is undetermined.

This TCR came from a girl aged 5-17 years in good health and CMV-seronegative. The V call is TRBV28, the J call TRBJ2-7, with D unresolved. Sequencing was carried out using PBMCs. The CDR3 loop is CASSYRYEQYF. CDR3 in DNA: TGTGCCAGCAGTTATCGGTACGAGCAGTACTTC.